The present T cell receptor beta chain was sequenced within a study of T-cell reconstitution after alpha-beta-depleted transplantation in children listed by TCRdb under 2016. For the study in its entirety: Using TCR repertoire profiling, the study followed T-cell immune reconstitution in a quantitative way in children after TCRalphabeta/CD19-depleted allogeneic hematopoietic cell transplantation.

The method behind the library was PCR. The instrument was an Illumina HiSeq 2500. Molecular barcoding was employed in the preparation of TCR libraries, with unique molecular identifiers being used to normalize TCRbeta repertoire quantification. TCRdb reprocessing: public reads trimmed at Q25 with fastp, clones called with MiXCR, in-frame beta chains kept. Each entry is one CDR3 protein sequence, shown with its most common DNA and genes. The sample includes hundreds of thousands of distinct CDR3 sequences, with around 19% observed a single time. The ten largest clones add up to 3.3% of the sample. There are a few counts of this clonotype. No cognate antigen has been identified for it. Per-base quality was not reported, and no clone a single base away is much larger than it. The CDR3 has 15 amino acids, counting the end cysteine and phenylalanine. Solely the CDR3 DNA is kept, with 45 bases framed from the first base. For CDR1 and CDR2, the germline V gene (reference sequence) lists MNHEY and SMNVEV. Ends trimmed: V by 5 bases, J by 7 bases; bases unmatched to a gene: 12.

This TCR derives from a human donor who donated a stem cell graft to a child with acute lymphoblastic leukemia. This chain is built from TRBV27 and TRBJ1-1, with 8 junctional bases fitting TRBD1. This sample comprised PBMCs from the stem cell graft donor, obtained from the stem cell graft. The CDR3 sequence is CASSPVPGQAYEAFF. The DNA sequence is as follows: TGTGCCAGCAGTCCTGTGCCGGGACAGGCCTATGAAGCTTTCTTT.